One T cell receptor beta chain is described in this entry. One entry per CDR3 protein results from TCRdb running MiXCR on the PCR reads. The sample holds 9,000 to 13,000 distinct CDR3 sequences, about 30% seen once. The data are from a study of immune characterization of retroperitoneal liposarcoma. The CDR3 length is 17 residues. Unmatched junction bases numbered 16, after V lost 8 bases and J lost 10 bases. The source material was tumor tissue. V is TRBV5-3 and J is TRBJ2-1, with 15 bases fitting TRBD2. TRBV5-3 is flagged as an ORF with uncertain function. The clonotype comes from a male donor with retroperitoneal liposarcoma. CDR3 protein: CASSPGTSGGPDYEQFF. The DNA for the CDR3 is TGTGCCAGCAGCCCCGGGACTAGCGGGGGGCCGGACTACGAGCAGTTCTTC.